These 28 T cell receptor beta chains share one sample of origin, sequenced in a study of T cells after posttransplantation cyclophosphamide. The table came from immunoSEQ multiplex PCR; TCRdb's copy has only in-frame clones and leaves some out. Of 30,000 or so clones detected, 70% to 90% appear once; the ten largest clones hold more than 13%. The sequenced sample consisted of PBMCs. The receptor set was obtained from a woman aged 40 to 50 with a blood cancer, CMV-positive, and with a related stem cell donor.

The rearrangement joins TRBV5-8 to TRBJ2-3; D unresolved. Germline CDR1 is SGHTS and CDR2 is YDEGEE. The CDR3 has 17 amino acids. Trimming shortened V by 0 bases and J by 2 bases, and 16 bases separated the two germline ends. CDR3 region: CASSLGRIGPFTDTQYF. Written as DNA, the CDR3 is TGTGCCAGCAGCTTGGGTAGGATTGGGCCATTCACAGATACGCAGTATTTT.

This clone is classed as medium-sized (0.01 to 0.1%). CDR3 nucleotides: TGTGCCAGCAGTGAAGCGCGAATCGTTGCTTCACCCCTCCACTTT. This encodes CASSEARIVASPLHF. The V call is TRBV6-1, the J call TRBJ1-6; no definite D call. V lost 0 bases, J lost 9 bases, and 12 bases lay in between. The CDR3 totals 15 residues. Germline V gene lookup returns CDR1 MNHNS and CDR2 SASEGT.

This CDR3 is CASRKDRGQDLLFF. The CDR3 nucleotides are TGTGCCAGCAGGAAGGACAGGGGGCAGGATTTACTGTTTTTT. The V call is TRBV7-9, the J call TRBJ1-4, with 11 bases that match TRBD1. The CDR3 is made up of 14 amino acids. J gave up 13 bases and V 6 bases, and 10 bases lay outside the gene matches. Germline CDR1 and CDR2: SEHNR and FQNEAQ (reference sequence). Using reference TRBV7-9 and TRBJ1-4 for the parts outside the CDR3, the full variable domain is DTGVSQNPRHKITKRGQNVTFRCDPISEHNRLYWYRQTLGQGPEFLTYFQNEAQLEKSRLLSDRFSAERPKGSFSTLEIQRTEQGDSAMYLCASRKDRGQDLLFFGSGTQLSVL.

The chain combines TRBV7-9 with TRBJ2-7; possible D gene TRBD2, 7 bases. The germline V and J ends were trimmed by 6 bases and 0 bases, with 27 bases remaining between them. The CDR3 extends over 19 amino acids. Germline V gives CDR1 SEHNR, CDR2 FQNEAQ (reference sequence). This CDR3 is CASRATGGRTTPGSYEQYF. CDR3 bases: TGTGCCAGCAGGGCTACCGGGGGGCGCACGACCCCCGGCTCCTACGAGCAGTACTTC. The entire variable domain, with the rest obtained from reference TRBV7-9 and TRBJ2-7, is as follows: DTGVSQNPRHKITKRGQNVTFRCDPISEHNRLYWYRQTLGQGPEFLTYFQNEAQLEKSRLLSDRFSAERPKGSFSTLEIQRTEQGDSAMYLCASRATGGRTTPGSYEQYFGPGTRLTVT.

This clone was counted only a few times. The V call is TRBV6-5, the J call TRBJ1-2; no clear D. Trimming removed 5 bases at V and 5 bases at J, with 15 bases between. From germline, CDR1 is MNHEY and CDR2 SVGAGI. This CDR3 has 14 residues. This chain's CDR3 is CASSPRAGRYGYTF. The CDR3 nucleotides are TGTGCCAGCAGTCCTCGAGCAGGCCGTTATGGCTACACCTTC.

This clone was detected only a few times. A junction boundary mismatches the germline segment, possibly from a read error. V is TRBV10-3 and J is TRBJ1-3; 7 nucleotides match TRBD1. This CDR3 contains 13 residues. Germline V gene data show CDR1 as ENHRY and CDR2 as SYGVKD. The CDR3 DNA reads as TGTGCCATCCGTGACAGGGAAGGAAACACCATATATTTT. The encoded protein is CAIRDREGNTIYF.

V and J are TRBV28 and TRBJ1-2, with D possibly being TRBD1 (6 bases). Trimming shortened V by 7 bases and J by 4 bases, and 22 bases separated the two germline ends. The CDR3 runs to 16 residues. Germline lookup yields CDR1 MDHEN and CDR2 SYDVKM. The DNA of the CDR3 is TGTGCCAGCACCATTCTACCACAGGGATTTATCTATGGCTACACCTTC. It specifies CASTILPQGFIYGYTF.

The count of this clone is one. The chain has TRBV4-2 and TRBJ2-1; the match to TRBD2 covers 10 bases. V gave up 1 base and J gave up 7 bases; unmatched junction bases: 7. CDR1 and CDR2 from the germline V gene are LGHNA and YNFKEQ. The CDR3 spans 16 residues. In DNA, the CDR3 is TGTGCCAGCAGCCAAGCGGGACTAGCGACATGGAATGAGCAGTTCTTC. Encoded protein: CASSQAGLATWNEQFF.

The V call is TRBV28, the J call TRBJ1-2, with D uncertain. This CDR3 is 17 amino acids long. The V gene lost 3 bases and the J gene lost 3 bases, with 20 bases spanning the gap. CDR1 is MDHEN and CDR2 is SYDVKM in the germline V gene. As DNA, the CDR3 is TGTGCCAGCAGTTTCGCGGAGGATTTTGGACCGTACTATGGCTACACCTTC. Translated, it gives CASSFAEDFGPYYGYTF.

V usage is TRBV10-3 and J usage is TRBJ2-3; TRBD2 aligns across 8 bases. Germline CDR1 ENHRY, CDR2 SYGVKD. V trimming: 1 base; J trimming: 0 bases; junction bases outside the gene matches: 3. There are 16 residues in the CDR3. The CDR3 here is CAISELPSGSTDTQYF. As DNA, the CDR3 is TGTGCCATCAGTGAGTTGCCTAGCGGGAGCACAGATACGCAGTATTTT.

This CDR3 reads CASHGGDSGANVLTF. The CDR3 DNA sequence: TGTGCCAGCCACGGAGGGGACTCTGGGGCCAACGTCCTGACTTTC. The chain uses TRBV9 and TRBJ2-6; D is possibly TRBD2 (6 bases). The CDR3 sequence is 15 residues long. From germline, CDR1 is SGDLS and CDR2 YYNGEE. V was shortened by 7 bases and J by 0 bases, with 11 bases between the two germline ends.

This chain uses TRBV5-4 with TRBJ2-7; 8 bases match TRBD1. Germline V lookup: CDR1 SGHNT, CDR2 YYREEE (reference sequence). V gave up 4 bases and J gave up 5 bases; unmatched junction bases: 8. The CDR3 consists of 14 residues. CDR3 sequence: CASSSGQGRHEQYF. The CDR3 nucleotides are TGTGCCAGCAGCAGCGGACAGGGAAGGCACGAGCAGTACTTC. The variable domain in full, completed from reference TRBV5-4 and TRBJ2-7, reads ETGVTQSPTHLIKTRGQQVTLRCSSQSGHNTVSWYQQALGQGPQFIFQYYREEENGRGNFPPRFSGLQFPNYSSELNVNALELDDSALYLCASSSGQGRHEQYFGPGTRLTVT.

The DNA for the CDR3 is TGTGCCAGCAGCTCACGCTGGGGCCCCGACAGTAGCACAGATACGCAGTATTTT. This gives the protein CASSSRWGPDSSTDTQYF. The chain carries TRBV11-3 and TRBJ2-3, with TRBD1 as a possible D gene (5 bases). CDR1 is SGHNT, CDR2 YENEEA, per germline. Trimming took 4 bases from V and 0 from J, leaving 20 bases between them. The CDR3 totals 18 residues. Filled out from reference TRBV11-3 and TRBJ2-3, the complete variable domain reads EAGVVQSPRYKIIEKKQPVAFWCNPISGHNTLYWYLQNLGQGPELLIRYENEEAVDDSQLPKDRFSAERLKGVDSTLKIQPAELGDSAVYLCASSSRWGPDSSTDTQYFGPGTRLTVL.

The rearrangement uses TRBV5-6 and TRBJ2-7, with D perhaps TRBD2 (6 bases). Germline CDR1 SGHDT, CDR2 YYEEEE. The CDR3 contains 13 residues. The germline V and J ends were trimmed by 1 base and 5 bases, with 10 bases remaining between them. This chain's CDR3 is CASSLLGRNEQYF. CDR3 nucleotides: TGTGCCAGCAGCTTGCTTGGGAGGAACGAGCAGTACTTC. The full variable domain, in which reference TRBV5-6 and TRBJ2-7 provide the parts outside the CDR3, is DAGVTQSPTHLIKTRGQQVTLRCSPKSGHDTVSWYQQALGQGPQFIFQYYEEEERQRGNFPDRFSGHQFPNYSSELNVNALLLGDSALYLCASSLLGRNEQYFGPGTRLTVT.

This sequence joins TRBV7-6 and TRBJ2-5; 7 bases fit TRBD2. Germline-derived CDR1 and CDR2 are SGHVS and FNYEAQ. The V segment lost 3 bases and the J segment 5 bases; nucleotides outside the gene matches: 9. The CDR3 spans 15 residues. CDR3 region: CASSLTPEGGETQYF. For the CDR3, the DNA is TGTGCCAGCAGCTTGACCCCAGAGGGAGGGGAGACCCAGTACTTC.

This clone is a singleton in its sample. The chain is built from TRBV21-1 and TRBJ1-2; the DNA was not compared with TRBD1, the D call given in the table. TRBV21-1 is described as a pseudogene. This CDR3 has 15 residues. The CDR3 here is CASSIPGSSNYGYTF. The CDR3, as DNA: TGTGCCAGCAGCATCCCAGGTTCCTCTAACTATGGCTACACCTTC.

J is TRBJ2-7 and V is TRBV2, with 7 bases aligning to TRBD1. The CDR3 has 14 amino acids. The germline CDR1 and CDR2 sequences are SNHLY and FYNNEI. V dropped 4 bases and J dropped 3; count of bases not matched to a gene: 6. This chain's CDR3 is CASSGQGEGYEQYF. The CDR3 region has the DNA TGTGCCAGCAGTGGACAGGGTGAGGGCTACGAGCAGTACTTC.

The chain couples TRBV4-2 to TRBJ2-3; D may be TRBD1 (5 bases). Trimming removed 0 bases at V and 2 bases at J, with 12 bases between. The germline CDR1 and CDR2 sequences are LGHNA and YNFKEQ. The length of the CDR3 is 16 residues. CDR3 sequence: CASSQEWQGNTDTQYF. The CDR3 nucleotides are TGTGCCAGCAGCCAAGAGTGGCAGGGAAACACAGATACGCAGTATTTT.

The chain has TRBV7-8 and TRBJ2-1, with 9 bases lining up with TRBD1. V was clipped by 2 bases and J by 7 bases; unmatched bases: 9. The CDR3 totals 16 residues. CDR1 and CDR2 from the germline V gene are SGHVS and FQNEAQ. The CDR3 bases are TGTGCCAGCAGCTTACCCCGGGACAGGGTAGTAAATGAGCAGTTCTTC. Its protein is CASSLPRDRVVNEQFF.

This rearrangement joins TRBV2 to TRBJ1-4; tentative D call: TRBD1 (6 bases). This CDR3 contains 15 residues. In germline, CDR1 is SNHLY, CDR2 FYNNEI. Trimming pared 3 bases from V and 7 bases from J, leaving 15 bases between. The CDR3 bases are TGTGCCAGCAGTGATTGGACAGTCCGGGTTGAAAAACTGTTTTTT. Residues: CASSDWTVRVEKLFF.

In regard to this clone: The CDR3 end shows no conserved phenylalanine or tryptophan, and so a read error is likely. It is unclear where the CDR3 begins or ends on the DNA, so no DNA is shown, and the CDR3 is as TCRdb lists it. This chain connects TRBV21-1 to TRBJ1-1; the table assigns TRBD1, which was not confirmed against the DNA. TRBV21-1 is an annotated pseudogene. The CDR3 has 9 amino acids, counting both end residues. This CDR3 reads CASSKADRG.

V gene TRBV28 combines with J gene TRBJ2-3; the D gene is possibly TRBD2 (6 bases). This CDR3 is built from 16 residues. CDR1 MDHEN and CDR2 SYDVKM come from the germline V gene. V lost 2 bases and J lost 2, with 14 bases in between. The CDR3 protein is CASSLNSGDLTDTQYF. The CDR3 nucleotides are TGTGCCAGCAGTTTAAATAGCGGAGATCTCACAGATACGCAGTATTTT. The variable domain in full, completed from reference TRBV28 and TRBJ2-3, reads DVKVTQSSRYLVKRTGEKVFLECVQDMDHENMFWYRQDPGLGLRLIYFSYDVKMKEKGDIPEGYSVSREKKERFSLILESASTNQTSMYLCASSLNSGDLTDTQYFGPGTRLTVL.

The CDR3 coding sequence is TGTGCCAGCAGCTTAGCTAATAGAGATGAGCAGTTCTTC. Translating gives CASSLANRDEQFF. The J gene is TRBJ2-1, the V gene TRBV11-2; D not resolved. The CDR3 is 13 residues long. Trimming removed 1 base at V and 8 bases at J, with 9 bases between. Germline assignment: CDR1 SGHAT and CDR2 FQNNGV. Looking up the rest from reference TRBV11-2 and TRBJ2-1 gives the full variable domain: EAGVAQSPRYKIIEKRQSVAFWCNPISGHATLYWYQQILGQGPKLLIQFQNNGVVDDSQLPKDRFSAERLKGVDSTLKIQPAKLEDSAVYLCASSLANRDEQFFGPGTRLTVL.

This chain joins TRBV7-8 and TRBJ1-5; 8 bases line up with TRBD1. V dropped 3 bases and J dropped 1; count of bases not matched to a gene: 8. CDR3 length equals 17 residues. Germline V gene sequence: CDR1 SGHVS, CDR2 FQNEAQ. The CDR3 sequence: CASSFSIGQGSNQPQHF. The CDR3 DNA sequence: TGTGCCAGCAGCTTCTCTATAGGACAGGGAAGCAATCAGCCCCAGCATTTT.

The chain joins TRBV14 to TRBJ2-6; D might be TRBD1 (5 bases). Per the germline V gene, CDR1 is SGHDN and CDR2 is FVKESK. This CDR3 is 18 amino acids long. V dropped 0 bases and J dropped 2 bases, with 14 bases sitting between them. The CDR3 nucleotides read TGTGCCAGCAGCCAAGATCCCAGGGATTTTCCTGGGGCCAACGTCCTGACTTTC. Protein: CASSQDPRDFPGANVLTF.

The CDR3 DNA is TGTGCCACCAGCAGGCGTCCTAGCACAGATACGCAGTATTTT. Its protein is CATSRRPSTDTQYF. The rearrangement uses TRBV15 and TRBJ2-3; D not resolved. CDR3 size: 14 residues. Germline V gene data show CDR1 as LNHNV and CDR2 as YYDKDF (reference sequence). V lost 3 bases to trimming and J lost 0 bases, with 7 bases between them. Full variable domain (rest looked up from reference TRBV15 and TRBJ2-3): DAMVIQNPRYQVTQFGKPVTLSCSQTLNHNVMYWYQQKSSQAPKLLFHYYDKDFNNEADTPDNFQSRRPNTSFCFLDIRSPGLGDTAMYLCATSRRPSTDTQYFGPGTRLTVL.

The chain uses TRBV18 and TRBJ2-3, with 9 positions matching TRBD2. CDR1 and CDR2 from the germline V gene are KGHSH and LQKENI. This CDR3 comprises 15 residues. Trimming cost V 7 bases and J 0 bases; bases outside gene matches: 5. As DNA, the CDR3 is TGTGCCAGCTATGAGCGGGGGGCTAGCACAGATACGCAGTATTTT. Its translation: CASYERGASTDTQYF.

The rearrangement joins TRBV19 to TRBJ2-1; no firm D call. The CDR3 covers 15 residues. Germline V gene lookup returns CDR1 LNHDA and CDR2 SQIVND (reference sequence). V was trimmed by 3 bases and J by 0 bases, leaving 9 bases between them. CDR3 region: CASSIAVSSYNEQFF. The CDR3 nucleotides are TGTGCCAGTAGTATCGCCGTGAGCTCCTACAATGAGCAGTTCTTC.